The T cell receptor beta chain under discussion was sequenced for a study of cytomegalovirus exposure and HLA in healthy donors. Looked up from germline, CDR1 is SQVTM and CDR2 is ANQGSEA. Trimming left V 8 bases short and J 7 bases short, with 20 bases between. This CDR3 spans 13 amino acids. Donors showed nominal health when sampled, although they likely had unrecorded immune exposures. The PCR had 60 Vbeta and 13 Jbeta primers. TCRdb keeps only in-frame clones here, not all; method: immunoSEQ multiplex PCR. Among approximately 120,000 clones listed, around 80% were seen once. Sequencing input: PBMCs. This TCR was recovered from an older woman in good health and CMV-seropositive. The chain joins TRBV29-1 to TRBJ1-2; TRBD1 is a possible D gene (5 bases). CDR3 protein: CSFGSQAAGGYTF. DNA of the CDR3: TGCAGCTTTGGATCACAGGCGGCTGGTGGCTACACCTTC.